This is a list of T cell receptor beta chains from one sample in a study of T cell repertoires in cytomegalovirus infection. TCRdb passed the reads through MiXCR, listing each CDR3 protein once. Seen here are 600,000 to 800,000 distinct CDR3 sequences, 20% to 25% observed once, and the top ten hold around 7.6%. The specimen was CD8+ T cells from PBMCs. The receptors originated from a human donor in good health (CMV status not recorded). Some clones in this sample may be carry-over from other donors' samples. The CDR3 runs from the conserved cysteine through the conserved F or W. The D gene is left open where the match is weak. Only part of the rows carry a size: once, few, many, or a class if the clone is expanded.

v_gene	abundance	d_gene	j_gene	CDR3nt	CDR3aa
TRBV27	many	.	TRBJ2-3	TGTGCCAGCAGTTTATTCTCCAGGGCATCCACGCAGTATTTT	CASSLFSRASTQYF
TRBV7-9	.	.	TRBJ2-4	TGTGCCAGCAGCTTAGCTTCGGTCGGTGACAAAAACATTCAGTACTTC	CASSLASVGDKNIQYF
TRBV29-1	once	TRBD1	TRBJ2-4	TGCAGCGTTCAAACAGGGGGTTATCAGTACTTC	CSVQTGGYQYF
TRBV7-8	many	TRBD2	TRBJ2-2	TGTGCCAGCAGCCTGCGGGAGACCGGGGAGCTGTTTTTT	CASSLRETGELFF
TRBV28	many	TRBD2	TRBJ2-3	TGTGCCATCTCCTCTGCGGGGGAAAGCACAGATACGCAGTATTTT	CAISSAGESTDTQYF
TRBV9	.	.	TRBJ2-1	TGTGCCAGCAGCGGGTGGATGAATGAGCAGTTCTTC	CASSGWMNEQFF
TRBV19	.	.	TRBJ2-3	TGTGCCAGCACCCCGGCCCGGCGGGGCAGCACAGATACGCAGTATTTT	CASTPARRGSTDTQYF
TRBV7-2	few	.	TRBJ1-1	TGTGCCAGCAGCTTTAGGTCGGGACAATTGAACACTGAAGCTTTCTTT	CASSFRSGQLNTEAFF
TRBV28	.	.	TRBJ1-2	TGTACCAGCAGTCTGACAGGTCTCTACGGCTACACCTTC	CTSSLTGLYGYTF
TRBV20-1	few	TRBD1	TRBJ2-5	TGCAGTGCTAGATGGGACAGTCTAGAGACCCAGTACTTC	CSARWDSLETQYF
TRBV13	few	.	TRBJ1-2	TGTGCCAGCAGCTTAAAGGGACTGGGAGGCTACACCTTC	CASSLKGLGGYTF
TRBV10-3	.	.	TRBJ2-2	TGTGCCATCTCGAGGAATTCGCGGGAGCTGTTTTTT	CAISRNSRELFF
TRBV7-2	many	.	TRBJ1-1	TGTGCCAGCCGTTACGGGACGAACACTGAAGCTTTCTTT	CASRYGTNTEAFF
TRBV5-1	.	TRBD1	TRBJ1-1	TGCGCCAGCGGGGACAGACCGAACACTGAAGCTTTCTTT	CASGDRPNTEAFF
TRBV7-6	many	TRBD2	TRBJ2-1	TGTGCCAGCAGCTTATGGTCGGTAGCGGGGGGTACCTACAATGAGCAGTTCTTC	CASSLWSVAGGTYNEQFF
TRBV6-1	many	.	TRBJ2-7	TGTGCCAGCGAGTCCCCGTCGGGCGAGCAGTACTTC	CASESPSGEQYF
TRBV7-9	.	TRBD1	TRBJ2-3	TGTGCCAGCAGCACACCGGGACAGGGGCCAGATACGCAGTATTTT	CASSTPGQGPDTQYF
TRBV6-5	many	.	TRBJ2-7	TGTGCTAGCCGGGGTATATACGAGCAGTACTTC	CASRGIYEQYF
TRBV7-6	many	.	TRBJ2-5	TGTGCCAGCAGGTTAAGGTCCAGTCAAGAGACCCAGTACTTC	CASRLRSSQETQYF
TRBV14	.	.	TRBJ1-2	TGTACCAGCAGCCGGGACGATGGACCCTATGGCTACACCTTC	CTSSRDDGPYGYTF
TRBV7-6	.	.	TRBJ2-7	TGTGCCAGCAGCTTACTCGGACAATCCTACGAGCAGTACTTC	CASSLLGQSYEQYF
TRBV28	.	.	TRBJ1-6	TGTGCCAGCAGTCCAACGGGGAGCTCCTATAATTCACCCCTCCACTTT	CASSPTGSSYNSPLHF
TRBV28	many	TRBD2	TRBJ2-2	TGTGCCAGCTGGGCGGGGGGTGCGAACACCGGGGAGCTGTTTTTT	CASWAGGANTGELFF
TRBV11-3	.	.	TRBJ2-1	TGTGCCAGCAGCCATCCCGGAAGGGGGTACAATGAGCAGTTCTTC	CASSHPGRGYNEQFF
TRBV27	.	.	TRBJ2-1	TGTACCAGCGGACCGGGACACGGAGTCTACAATGAGCAGTTCTTC	CTSGPGHGVYNEQFF
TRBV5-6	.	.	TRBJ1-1	TGTGCCAGCAGACTAGACAGGTCCACTGAAGCTTTCTTT	CASRLDRSTEAFF
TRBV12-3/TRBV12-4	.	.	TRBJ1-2	TGTGCCAGCAGCCTATCCTGGGGGTTTGGCTACACCTTC	CASSLSWGFGYTF
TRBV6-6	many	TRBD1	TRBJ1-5	TGTGCCAGCAGTTCACAGGGGGCTCAGCCCCAGCATTTT	CASSSQGAQPQHF
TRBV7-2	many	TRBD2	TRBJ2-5	TGTGCCAGCAGTCGAAGCGGGGGACTAGCGGGGCAAGAGACCCAGTACTTC	CASSRSGGLAGQETQYF
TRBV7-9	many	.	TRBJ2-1	TGTGCCAGCAGCCCTAGGGGCCTAGGCTCCTACAATGAGCAGTTCTTC	CASSPRGLGSYNEQFF
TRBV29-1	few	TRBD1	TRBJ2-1	TGCAGCGTTGAAGATTTTTCGGGACAGGGAATGTCCTACAATGAGCAGTTCTTC	CSVEDFSGQGMSYNEQFF
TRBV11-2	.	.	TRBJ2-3	TGTGCCAGCAGCAGGAGGGGGTGGGATACGCAGTATTTT	CASSRRGWDTQYF
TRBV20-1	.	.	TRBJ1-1	TGCAGTGCTAGGCCCTGGGGGGGGCACACTGAAGCTTTCTTT	CSARPWGGHTEAFF
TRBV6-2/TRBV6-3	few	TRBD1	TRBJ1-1	TGTGCCAGCACGGGACGGACAGGCTTCACTGAAGCTTTCTTT	CASTGRTGFTEAFF
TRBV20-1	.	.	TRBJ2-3	TGCAGTGCTAGAGAGTCGACTAGCACAGATACGCAGTATTTT	CSARESTSTDTQYF
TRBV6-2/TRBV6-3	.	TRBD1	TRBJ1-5	TGTGCCAGCAGTTACGTACAGGGGGCCAACCTGGATCAGCCCCAGCATTTT	CASSYVQGANLDQPQHF
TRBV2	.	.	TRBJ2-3	TGTGCCAGCGATTCACATCGCACAGATACGCAGTATTTT	CASDSHRTDTQYF
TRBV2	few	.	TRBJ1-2	TGTGCCAGCAGTTTACAGGGTGTAGTACATATTGGAAGTGGCTACACCTTC	CASSLQGVVHIGSGYTF
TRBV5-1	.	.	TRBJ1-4	TGCGCCACCGGCCCAAGGGTGGGGGATGAAAAACTGTTTTTT	CATGPRVGDEKLFF
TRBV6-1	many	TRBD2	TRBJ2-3	TGTGCCAGCAGTTATTGGGCTAGCGGGGGTTACACAGATACGCAGTATTTT	CASSYWASGGYTDTQYF
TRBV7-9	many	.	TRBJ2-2	TGTGCCAGCAGCTCGGCGGGGATGAACACCGGGGAGCTGTTTTTT	CASSSAGMNTGELFF
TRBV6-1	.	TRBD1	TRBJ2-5	TGTGCCAGCAGTCAGGGGGCGCGAGAGACCCAGTACTTC	CASSQGARETQYF
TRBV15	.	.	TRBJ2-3	TGTGCCACGCAGGTTTGGGGCACAGATACGCAGTATTTT	CATQVWGTDTQYF
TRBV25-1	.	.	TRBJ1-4	TGTGCCAGCAGTGGGCCTCGACACCCTGCAACTAATGAAAAACTGTTTTTT	CASSGPRHPATNEKLFF
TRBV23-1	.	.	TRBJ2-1	TGCGCCAGCAACCCCTCGGGTGGTTTTCGGCAGTTCTTC	CASNPSGGFRQFF
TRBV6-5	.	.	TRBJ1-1	TGTGCCAGCGGGGGCGGCGGCACTGAAGCTTTCTTT	CASGGGGTEAFF
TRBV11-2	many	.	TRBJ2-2	TGTGCCAGCAGTCGAAAGGGGGGTGGGACCGGGGAGCTGTTTTTT	CASSRKGGGTGELFF
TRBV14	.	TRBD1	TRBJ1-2	TGTGCCAGCAGCCTAGATCCGGAGGGGGCGTCTGGCTACACCTTC	CASSLDPEGASGYTF